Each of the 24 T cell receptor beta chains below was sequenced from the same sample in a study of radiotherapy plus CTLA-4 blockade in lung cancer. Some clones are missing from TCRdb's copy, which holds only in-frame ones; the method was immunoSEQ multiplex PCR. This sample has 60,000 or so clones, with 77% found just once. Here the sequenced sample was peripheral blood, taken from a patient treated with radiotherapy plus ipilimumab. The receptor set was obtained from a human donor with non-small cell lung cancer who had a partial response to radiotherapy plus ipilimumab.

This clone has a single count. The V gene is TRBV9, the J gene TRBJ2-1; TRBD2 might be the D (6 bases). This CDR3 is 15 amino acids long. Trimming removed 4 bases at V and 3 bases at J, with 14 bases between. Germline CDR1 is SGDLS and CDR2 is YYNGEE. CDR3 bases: TGTGCCAGCAGCCCCCGGCAGGGACTCTACAATGAGCAGTTCTTC. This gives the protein CASSPRQGLYNEQFF.

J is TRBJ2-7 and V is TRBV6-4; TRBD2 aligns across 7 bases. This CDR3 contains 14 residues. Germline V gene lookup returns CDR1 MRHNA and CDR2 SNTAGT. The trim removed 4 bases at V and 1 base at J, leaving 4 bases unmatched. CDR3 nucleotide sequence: TGTGCCAGCAGTGGAGGGCGGGGGTCCTACGAGCAGTACTTC. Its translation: CASSGGRGSYEQYF.

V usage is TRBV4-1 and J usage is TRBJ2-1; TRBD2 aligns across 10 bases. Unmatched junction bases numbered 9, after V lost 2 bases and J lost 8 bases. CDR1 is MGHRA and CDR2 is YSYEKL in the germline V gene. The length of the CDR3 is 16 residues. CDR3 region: CASSQIERGGRDEQFF. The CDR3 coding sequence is TGCGCCAGCAGCCAAATCGAGCGGGGGGGCAGGGATGAGCAGTTCTTC.

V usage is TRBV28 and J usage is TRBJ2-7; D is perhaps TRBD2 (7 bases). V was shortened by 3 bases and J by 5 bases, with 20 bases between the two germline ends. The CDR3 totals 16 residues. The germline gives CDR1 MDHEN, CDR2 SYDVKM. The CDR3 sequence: CASSLSSSGGDNEQYF. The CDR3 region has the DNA TGTGCCAGCAGTTTGTCTTCTAGCGGCGGGGACAACGAGCAGTACTTC.

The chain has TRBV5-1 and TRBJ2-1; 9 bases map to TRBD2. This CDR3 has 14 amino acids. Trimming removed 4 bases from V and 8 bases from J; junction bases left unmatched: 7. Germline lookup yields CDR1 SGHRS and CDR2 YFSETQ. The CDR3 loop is CASSIFSGGDEQFF. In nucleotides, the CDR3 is TGCGCCAGCAGCATTTTTAGCGGGGGAGATGAGCAGTTCTTC. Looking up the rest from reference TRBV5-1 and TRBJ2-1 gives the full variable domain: KAGVTQTPRYLIKTRGQQVTLSCSPISGHRSVSWYQQTPGQGLQFLFEYFSETQRNKGNFPGRFSGRQFSNSRSEMNVSTLELGDSALYLCASSIFSGGDEQFFGPGTRLTVL.

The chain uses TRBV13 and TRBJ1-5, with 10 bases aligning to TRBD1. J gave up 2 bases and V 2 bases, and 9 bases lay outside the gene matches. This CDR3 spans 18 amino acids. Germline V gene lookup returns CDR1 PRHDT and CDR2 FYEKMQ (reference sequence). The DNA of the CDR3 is TGTGCCAGCAGCTTAAGGGGGACCGGGACAGGGGGCAATCAGCCCCAGCATTTT. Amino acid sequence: CASSLRGTGTGGNQPQHF.

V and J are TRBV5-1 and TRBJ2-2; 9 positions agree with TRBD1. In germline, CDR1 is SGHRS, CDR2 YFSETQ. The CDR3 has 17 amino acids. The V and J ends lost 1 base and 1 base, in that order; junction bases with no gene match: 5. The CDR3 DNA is TGCGCCAGCAGCTTGCTGGGGGACAGGGAGAACACCGGGGAGCTGTTTTTT. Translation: CASSLLGDRENTGELFF.

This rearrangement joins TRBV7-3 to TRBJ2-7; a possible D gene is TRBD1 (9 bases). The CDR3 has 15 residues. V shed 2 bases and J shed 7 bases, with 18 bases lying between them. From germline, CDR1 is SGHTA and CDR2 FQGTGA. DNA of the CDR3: TGTGCCAGCAGCTTAGGACTAGCAGGGACAGGGGAGCAGTACTTC. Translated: CASSLGLAGTGEQYF.

The CDR3 region has the DNA TGTGCCAGCAGCCATGACAGGGGTGACCAGCCCCAGCATTTT. Translating it yields CASSHDRGDQPQHF. The chain uses TRBV5-5 and TRBJ1-5; 8 bases are a match to TRBD1. The germline V gene encodes CDR1 SGHKS and CDR2 YYEKEE (reference sequence). The CDR3 is 14 residues long. The trim removed 4 bases at V and 7 bases at J, leaving 7 bases unmatched.

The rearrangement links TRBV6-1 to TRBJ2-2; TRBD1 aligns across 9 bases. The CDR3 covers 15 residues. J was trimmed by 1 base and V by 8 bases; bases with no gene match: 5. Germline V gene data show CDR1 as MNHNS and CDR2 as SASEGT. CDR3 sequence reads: CASRTGQGNTGELFF. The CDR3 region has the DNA TGTGCCAGCCGCACGGGACAGGGGAACACCGGGGAGCTGTTTTTT.

The CDR3 region is CSVDSSGANVLTF. The CDR3 region has the DNA TGCAGCGTTGACAGCTCTGGGGCCAACGTCCTGACTTTC. J is TRBJ2-6 and V is TRBV29-1; no firm D call. This CDR3 is built from 13 residues. CDR1 and CDR2 from the germline V gene are SQVTM and ANQGSEA. V was clipped by 3 bases and J by 0 bases, with 3 bases between them.

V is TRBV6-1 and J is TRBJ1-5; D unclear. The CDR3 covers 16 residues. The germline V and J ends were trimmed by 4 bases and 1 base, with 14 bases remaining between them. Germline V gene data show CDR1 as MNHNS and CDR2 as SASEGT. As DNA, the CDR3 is TGTGCCAGCAGTGTGCGGCAGAGTGTAAGCAATCAGCCCCAGCATTTT. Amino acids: CASSVRQSVSNQPQHF.

The CDR3 here is CASSIRSSSTNEKLFF. CDR3 in DNA: TGTGCCAGTAGTATAAGGAGTTCTTCAACTAATGAAAAACTGTTTTTT. The chain joins TRBV19 to TRBJ1-4; D is uncertain. The V and J ends lost 2 bases and 0 bases respectively, with 10 bases between them. The CDR3 is made up of 16 amino acids. Germline V gene data show CDR1 as LNHDA and CDR2 as SQIVND (reference sequence).

CDR3: CASSFAGFSYGYTF. The CDR3 DNA sequence: TGTGCCAGCAGCTTCGCGGGGTTTAGCTATGGCTACACCTTC. The V and J genes are TRBV7-6 and TRBJ1-2, with D uncertain. Trimming took 3 bases from V and 4 from J, leaving 12 bases between them. There are 14 residues in the CDR3. The germline gives CDR1 SGHVS, CDR2 FNYEAQ.

CDR3 residues: CASSYTRDRGTYGYTF. The CDR3 DNA follows: TGTGCCAGCAGCTATACCCGGGACAGGGGGACCTATGGCTACACCTTC. The V call is TRBV7-8, the J call TRBJ1-2; 11 positions match TRBD1. J lost 4 bases, V lost 4 bases, and 8 bases had no gene match. This CDR3 has 16 amino acids. The V gene's germline CDR1 is SGHVS and CDR2 FQNEAQ.

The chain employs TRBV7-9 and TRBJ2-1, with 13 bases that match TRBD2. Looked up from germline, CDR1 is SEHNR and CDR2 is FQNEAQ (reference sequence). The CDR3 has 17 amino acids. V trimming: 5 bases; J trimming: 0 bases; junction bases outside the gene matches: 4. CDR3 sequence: CASSTGLAGVSYNEQFF. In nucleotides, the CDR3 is TGTGCCAGCAGCACCGGACTAGCGGGGGTCTCCTACAATGAGCAGTTCTTC.

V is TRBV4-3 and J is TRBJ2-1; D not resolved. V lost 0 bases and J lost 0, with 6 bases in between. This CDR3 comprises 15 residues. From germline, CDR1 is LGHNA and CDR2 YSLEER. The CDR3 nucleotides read TGCGCCAGCAGCCAAGACGGTGGCTCCTACAATGAGCAGTTCTTC. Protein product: CASSQDGGSYNEQFF.

CDR3 in DNA: TGTGCCAGCAGCCCTACAGGGAACTCCTACAATGAGCAGTTCTTC. It is translated as CASSPTGNSYNEQFF. The chain recombines TRBV14 with TRBJ2-1; a possible D gene is TRBD1 (6 bases). This CDR3 is 15 amino acids long. Per germline, CDR1 SGHDN and CDR2 FVKESK. The V gene lost 4 bases and the J gene lost 0 bases, with 10 bases spanning the gap.

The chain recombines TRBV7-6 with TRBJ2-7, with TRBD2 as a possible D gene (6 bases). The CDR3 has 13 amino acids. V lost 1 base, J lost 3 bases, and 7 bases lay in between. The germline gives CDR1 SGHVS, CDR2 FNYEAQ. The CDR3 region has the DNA TGTGCCAGCAGCTTAGGACTAGTCTACGAGCAGTACTTC. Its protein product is CASSLGLVYEQYF.

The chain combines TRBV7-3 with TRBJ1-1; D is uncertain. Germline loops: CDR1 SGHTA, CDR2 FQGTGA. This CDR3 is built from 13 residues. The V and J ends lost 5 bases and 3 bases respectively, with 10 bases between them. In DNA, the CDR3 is TGTGCCAGCAGCACGGGGAGGGACACTGAAGCTTTCTTT. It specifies CASSTGRDTEAFF.

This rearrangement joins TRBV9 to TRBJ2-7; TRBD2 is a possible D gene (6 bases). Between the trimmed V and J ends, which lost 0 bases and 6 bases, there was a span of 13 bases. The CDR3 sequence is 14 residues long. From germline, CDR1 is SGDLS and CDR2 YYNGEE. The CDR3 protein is CASSVEDGTGEQYF. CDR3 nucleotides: TGTGCCAGCAGCGTAGAAGATGGGACTGGCGAGCAGTACTTC.

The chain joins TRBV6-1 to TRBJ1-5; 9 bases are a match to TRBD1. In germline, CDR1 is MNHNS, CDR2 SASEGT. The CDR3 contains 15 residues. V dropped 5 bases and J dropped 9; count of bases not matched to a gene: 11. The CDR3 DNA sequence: TGTGCCAGCAGTTGGACGGCGACAGGGGGGTGGCCCCAGCATTTT. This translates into CASSWTATGGWPQHF.

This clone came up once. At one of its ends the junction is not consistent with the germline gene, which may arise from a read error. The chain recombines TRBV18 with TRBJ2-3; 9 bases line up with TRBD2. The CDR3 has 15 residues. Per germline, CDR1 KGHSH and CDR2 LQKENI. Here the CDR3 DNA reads TGTGCCAGCCCACCTACTAGCGGGTCGACAGATACGCAGTATTTT. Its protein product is CASPPTSGSTDTQYF.

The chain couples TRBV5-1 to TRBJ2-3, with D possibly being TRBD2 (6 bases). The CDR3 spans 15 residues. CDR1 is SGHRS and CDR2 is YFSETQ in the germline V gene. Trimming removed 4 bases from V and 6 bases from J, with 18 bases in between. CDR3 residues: CASSDGTATWDTQYF. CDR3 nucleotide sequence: TGCGCCAGCAGCGACGGGACTGCGACGTGGGATACGCAGTATTTT. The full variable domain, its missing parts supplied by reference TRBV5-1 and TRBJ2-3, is KAGVTQTPRYLIKTRGQQVTLSCSPISGHRSVSWYQQTPGQGLQFLFEYFSETQRNKGNFPGRFSGRQFSNSRSEMNVSTLELGDSALYLCASSDGTATWDTQYFGPGTRLTVL.